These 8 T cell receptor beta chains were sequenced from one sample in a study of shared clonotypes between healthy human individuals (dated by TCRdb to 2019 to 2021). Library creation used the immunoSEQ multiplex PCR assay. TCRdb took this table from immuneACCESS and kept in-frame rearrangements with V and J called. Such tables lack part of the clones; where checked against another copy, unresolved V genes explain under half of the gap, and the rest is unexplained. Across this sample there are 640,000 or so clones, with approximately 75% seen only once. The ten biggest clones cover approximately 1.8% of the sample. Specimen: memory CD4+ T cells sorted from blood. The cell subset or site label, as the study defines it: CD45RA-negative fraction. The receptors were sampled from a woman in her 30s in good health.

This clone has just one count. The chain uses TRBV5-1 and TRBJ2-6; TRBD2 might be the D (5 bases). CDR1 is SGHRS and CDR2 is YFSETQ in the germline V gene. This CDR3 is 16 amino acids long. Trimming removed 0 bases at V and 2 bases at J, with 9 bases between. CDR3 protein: CASSLEVRAGANVLTF. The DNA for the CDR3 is TGCGCCAGCAGCTTGGAAGTGCGGGCTGGGGCCAACGTCCTGACTTTC.

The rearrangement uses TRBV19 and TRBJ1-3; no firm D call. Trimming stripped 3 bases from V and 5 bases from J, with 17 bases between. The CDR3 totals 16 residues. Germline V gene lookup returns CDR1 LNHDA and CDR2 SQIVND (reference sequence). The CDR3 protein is CASSIPELAVRNTIYF. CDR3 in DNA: TGTGCCAGTAGTATTCCTGAGTTGGCGGTGAGAAACACCATATATTTT.

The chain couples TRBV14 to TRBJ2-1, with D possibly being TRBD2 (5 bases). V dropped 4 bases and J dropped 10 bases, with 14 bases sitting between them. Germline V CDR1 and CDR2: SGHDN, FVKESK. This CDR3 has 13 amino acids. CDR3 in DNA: TGTGCCAGCAGCCGTAGCGTCCTTGGGGAGCAGTTCTTC. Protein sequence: CASSRSVLGEQFF. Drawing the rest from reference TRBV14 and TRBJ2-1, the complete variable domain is EAGVTQFPSHSVIEKGQTVTLRCDPISGHDNLYWYRRVMGKEIKFLLHFVKESKQDESGMPNNRFLAERTGGTYSTLKVQPAELEDSGVYFCASSRSVLGEQFFGPGTRLTVL.

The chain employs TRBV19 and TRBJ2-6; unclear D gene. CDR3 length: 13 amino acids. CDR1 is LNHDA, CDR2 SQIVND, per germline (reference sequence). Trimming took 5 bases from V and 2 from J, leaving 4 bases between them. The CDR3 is CASSRTGANVLTF. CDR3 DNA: TGTGCCAGTAGTCGTACTGGGGCCAACGTCCTGACTTTC. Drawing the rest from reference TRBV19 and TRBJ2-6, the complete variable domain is DGGITQSPKYLFRKEGQNVTLSCEQNLNHDAMYWYRQDPGQGLRLIYYSQIVNDFQKGDIAEGYSVSREKKESFPLTVTSAQKNPTAFYLCASSRTGANVLTFGAGSRLTVL.

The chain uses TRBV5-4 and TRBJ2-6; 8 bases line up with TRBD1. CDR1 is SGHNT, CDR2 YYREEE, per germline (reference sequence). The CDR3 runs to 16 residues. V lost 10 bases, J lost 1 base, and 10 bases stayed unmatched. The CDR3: CAGRQGPPSGANVLTF. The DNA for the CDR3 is TGTGCCGGTAGACAGGGGCCTCCGTCTGGGGCCAACGTCCTGACTTTC.

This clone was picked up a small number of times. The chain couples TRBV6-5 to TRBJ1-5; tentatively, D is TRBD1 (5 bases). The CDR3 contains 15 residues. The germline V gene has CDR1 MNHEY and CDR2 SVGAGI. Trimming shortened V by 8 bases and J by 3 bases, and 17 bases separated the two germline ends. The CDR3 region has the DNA TGTGCCAGCTCTCTCGGGGCAGGGAACAATCAGCCCCAGCATTTT. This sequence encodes CASSLGAGNNQPQHF.

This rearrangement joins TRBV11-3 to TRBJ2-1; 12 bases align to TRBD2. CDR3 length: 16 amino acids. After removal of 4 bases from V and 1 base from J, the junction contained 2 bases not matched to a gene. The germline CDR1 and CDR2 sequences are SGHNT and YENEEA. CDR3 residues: CASSSGTSGSYNEQFF. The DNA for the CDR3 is TGTGCCAGCAGCTCCGGGACTAGCGGGTCCTACAATGAGCAGTTCTTC.

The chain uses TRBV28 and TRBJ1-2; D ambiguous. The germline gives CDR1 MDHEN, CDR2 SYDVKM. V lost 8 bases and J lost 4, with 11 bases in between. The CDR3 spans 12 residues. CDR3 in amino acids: CASQEASYGYTF. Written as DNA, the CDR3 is TGTGCCAGCCAAGAAGCATCCTATGGCTACACCTTC.